These T cell receptor beta chains were read from a single sample in a study of shared clonotypes between healthy human individuals. TCRdb's table, derived via immunoSEQ multiplex PCR, lists solely in-frame clones and lacks some. Of over a million clones in the sample, 70% to 80% are singletons; the top ten hold 0.4% to 0.55%. Sequences were obtained from memory CD4+ T cells from PBMCs. These TCRs come from a man in his late teens or twenties in good health. Some clones in this sample may be carry-over from other donors' samples. The CDR3 runs from the conserved cysteine through the conserved F or W. D genes are given only for firm matches. Size tells how often a clone was seen (once, few, many) or the class of an expanded clone, and some rows leave it out.

J: TRBJ2-1; D: TRBD2; V: TRBV7-9; length: 15; size: NA; CDR3: CASSPGGGRTYEQFF; DNA: TGTGCCAGCAGTCCCGGTGGCGGGAGGACCTATGAGCAGTTCTTC
J: TRBJ2-3; D: NA; V: TRBV19; length: 11; size: NA; CDR3: CASRMADTQYF; DNA: TGTGCCAGCCGAATGGCAGATACGCAGTATTTT
J: TRBJ2-2; D: NA; V: TRBV27; length: 13; size: once; CDR3: CATCGWDTGELFF; DNA: TGTGCCACGTGTGGGTGGGACACCGGGGAGCTGTTTTTT
J: TRBJ1-3; D: NA; V: TRBV6-1; length: 15; size: NA; CDR3: CASSEVRQIGNTIYF; DNA: TGTGCCAGCAGTGAAGTTCGGCAGATTGGAAACACCATATATTTT
J: TRBJ1-4; D: NA; V: TRBV30; length: 14; size: NA; CDR3: CATLQETTNEKLFF; DNA: TGTGCCACTTTACAGGAGACAACTAATGAAAAACTGTTTTTT
J: TRBJ2-1; D: TRBD2; V: TRBV19; length: 16; size: NA; CDR3: CASSPGLALSYNEQFF; DNA: TGTGCCAGTAGTCCAGGACTAGCTTTATCCTACAATGAGCAGTTCTTC
J: TRBJ2-2; D: TRBD1; V: TRBV27; length: 16; size: NA; CDR3: CASRYLGRGQTGELFF; DNA: TGTGCCAGCAGATATTTAGGCAGGGGGCAAACCGGGGAGCTGTTTTTT
J: TRBJ1-1; D: NA; V: TRBV10-3; length: 14; size: few; CDR3: CAIRFGTLNTEAFF; DNA: TGTGCCATCAGGTTTGGGACACTGAACACTGAAGCTTTCTTT
J: TRBJ1-2; D: NA; V: TRBV4-3; length: 14; size: NA; CDR3: CASSQPGGYYGYTF; DNA: TGCGCCAGCAGCCAACCTGGGGGCTACTATGGCTACACCTTC
J: TRBJ1-6; D: NA; V: TRBV4-1; length: 16; size: few; CDR3: CASSQEGVKANSPLHF; DNA: TGCGCCAGCAGCCAAGAAGGTGTAAAGGCGAATTCACCCCTCCACTTT
J: TRBJ1-2; D: NA; V: TRBV28; length: 14; size: NA; CDR3: CASKLAGVLEGYTF; DNA: TGTGCCAGCAAGCTGGCAGGCGTTCTCGAGGGCTACACCTTC
J: TRBJ1-1; D: NA; V: TRBV6-4; length: 13; size: many; CDR3: CAITGLLNTEAFF; DNA: TGTGCCATTACAGGGTTGTTGAACACTGAAGCTTTCTTT
J: TRBJ2-1; D: NA; V: TRBV5-4; length: 15; size: NA; CDR3: CASSPGRGSYNEQFF; DNA: TGTGCCAGCAGCCCCGGCAGGGGCTCCTACAATGAGCAGTTCTTC
J: TRBJ2-1; D: NA; V: TRBV5-1; length: 15; size: NA; CDR3: CASSKEGSSPNEQFF; DNA: TGCGCCAGCAGCAAGGAAGGTAGCAGCCCCAATGAGCAGTTCTTC
J: TRBJ2-1; D: NA; V: TRBV2; length: 12; size: NA; CDR3: CASRDTGTEQFF; DNA: TGTGCCAGCAGGGATACCGGGACTGAGCAGTTCTTC
J: TRBJ1-5; D: NA; V: TRBV28; length: 13; size: NA; CDR3: CASNYVVNQPQHF; DNA: TGTGCCAGCAATTACGTAGTGAATCAGCCCCAGCATTTT
J: TRBJ1-5; D: NA; V: TRBV7-9; length: 14; size: NA; CDR3: CASSLETPNQPQHF; DNA: TGTGCCAGCAGCTTAGAAACCCCCAATCAGCCCCAGCATTTT
J: TRBJ2-3; D: NA; V: TRBV15; length: 13; size: NA; CDR3: CATSPRSSDTQYF; DNA: TGTGCCACCAGCCCCCGCTCATCAGATACGCAGTATTTT
J: TRBJ1-1; D: NA; V: TRBV11-3; length: 11; size: NA; CDR3: CASSSGGEAFF; DNA: TGTGCCAGCAGCTCGGGGGGGGAAGCTTTCTTT